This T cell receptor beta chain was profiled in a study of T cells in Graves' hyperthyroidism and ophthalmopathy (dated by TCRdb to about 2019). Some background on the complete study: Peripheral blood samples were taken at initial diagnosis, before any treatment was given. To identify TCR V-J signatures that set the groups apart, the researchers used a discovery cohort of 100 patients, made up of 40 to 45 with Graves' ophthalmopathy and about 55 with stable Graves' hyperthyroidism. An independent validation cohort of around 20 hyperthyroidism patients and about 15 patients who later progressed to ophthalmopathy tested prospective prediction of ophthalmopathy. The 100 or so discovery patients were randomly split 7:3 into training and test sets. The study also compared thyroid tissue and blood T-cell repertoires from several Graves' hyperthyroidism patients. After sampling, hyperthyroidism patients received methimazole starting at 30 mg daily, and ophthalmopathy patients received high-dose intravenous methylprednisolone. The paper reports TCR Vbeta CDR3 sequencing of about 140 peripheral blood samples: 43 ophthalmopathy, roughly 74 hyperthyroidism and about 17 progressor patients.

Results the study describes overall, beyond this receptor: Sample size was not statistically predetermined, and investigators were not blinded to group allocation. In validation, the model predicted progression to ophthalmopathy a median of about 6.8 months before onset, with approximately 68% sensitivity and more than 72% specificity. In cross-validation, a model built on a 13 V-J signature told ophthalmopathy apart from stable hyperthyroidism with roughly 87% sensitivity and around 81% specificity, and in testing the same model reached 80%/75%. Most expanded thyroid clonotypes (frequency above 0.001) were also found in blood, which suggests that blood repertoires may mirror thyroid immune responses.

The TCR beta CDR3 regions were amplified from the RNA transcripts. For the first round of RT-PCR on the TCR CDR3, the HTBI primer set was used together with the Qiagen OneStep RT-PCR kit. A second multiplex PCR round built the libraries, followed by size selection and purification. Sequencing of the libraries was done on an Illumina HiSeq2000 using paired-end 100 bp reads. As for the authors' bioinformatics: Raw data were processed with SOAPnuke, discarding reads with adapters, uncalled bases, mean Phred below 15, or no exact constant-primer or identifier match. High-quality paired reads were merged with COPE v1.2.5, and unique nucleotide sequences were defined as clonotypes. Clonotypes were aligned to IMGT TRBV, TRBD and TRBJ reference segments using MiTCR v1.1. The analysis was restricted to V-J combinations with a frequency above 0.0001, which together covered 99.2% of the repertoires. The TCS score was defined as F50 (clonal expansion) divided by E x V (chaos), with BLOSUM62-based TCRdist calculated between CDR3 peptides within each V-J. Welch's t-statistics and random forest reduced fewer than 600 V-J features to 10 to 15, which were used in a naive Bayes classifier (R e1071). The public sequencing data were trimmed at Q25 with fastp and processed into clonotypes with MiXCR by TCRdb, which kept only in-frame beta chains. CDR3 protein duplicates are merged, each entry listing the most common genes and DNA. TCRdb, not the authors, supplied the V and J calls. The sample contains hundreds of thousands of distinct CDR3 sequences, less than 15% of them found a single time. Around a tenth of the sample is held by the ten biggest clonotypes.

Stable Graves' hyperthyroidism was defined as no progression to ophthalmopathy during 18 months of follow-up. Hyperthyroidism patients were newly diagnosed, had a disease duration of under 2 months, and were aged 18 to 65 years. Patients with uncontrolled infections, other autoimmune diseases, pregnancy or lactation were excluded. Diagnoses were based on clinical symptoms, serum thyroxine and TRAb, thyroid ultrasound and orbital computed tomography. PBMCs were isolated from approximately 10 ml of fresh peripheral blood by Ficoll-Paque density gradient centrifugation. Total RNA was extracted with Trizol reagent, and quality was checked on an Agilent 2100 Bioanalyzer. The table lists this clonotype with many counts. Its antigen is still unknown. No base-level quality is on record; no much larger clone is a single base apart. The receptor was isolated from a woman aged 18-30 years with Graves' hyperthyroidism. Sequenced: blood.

The CDR3 region reads CASSLVGPGAFF. Here is the DNA: TGTGCCAGCAGTTTAGTCGGCCCGGGAGCTTTCTTT. The chain couples TRBV28 to TRBJ1-1; the D segment cannot be called with confidence. Based on the germline V gene, the CDR1 and CDR2 sequences are MDHEN and SYDVKM. There are 12 amino acids in the CDR3, from cysteine to phenylalanine inclusive. CDR3 DNA is the only sequence kept; it has 36 bases, read in frame from the first base. The V and J ends are trimmed by 2 bases and 10 bases, leaving 11 bases between them.